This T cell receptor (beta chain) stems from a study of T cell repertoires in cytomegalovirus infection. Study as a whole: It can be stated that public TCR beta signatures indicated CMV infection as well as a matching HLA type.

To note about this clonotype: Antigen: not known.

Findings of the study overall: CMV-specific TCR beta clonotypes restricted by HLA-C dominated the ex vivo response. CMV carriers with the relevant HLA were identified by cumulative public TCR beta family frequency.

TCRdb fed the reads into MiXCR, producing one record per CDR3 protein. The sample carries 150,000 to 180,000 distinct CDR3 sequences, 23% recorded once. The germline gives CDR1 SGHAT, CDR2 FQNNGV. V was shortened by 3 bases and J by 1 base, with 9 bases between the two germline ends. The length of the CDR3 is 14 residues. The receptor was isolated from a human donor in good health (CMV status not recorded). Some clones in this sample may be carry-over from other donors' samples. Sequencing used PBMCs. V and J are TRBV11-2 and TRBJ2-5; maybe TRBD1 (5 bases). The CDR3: CASSFTGLQETQYF. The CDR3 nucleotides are TGTGCCAGCAGCTTCACAGGTCTCCAAGAGACCCAGTACTTC.